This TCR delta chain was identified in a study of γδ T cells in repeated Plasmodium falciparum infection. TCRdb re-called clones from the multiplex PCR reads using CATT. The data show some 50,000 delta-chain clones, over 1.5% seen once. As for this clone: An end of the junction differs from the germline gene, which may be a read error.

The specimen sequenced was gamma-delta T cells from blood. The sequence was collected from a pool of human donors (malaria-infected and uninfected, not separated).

Written as DNA, the CDR3 is TGTGCTCTTGGGGAACTAATACTCGCCGATAATCTCATCTTT. This translates into CALGELILADNLIF. The chain recombines TRDV1 with TRDJ1; no firm D call. CDR1 TSWWSYY and CDR2 QGS come from the germline V gene. The CDR3 has 14 residues.